Below, 17 T cell receptor beta chains from the same sample are listed, as sequenced in a study of cytomegalovirus exposure and HLA in healthy donors. Primers for the PCR totalled 60 Vbeta and 13 Jbeta. The assay was immunoSEQ multiplex PCR, and TCRdb's table has in-frame clones only and misses some. Counted here are about 150,000 clones, around 83% occurring once; the ten biggest clones make up over 2%. Sequencing was performed on PBMCs. Every receptor here comes from a man aged 25-45 years in good health and CMV-seropositive.

The chain uses TRBV7-2 and TRBJ2-3, with 13 bases that match TRBD2. Trimming removed 5 bases from V and 3 bases from J; junction bases left unmatched: 11. Germline CDR1 and CDR2: SGHTA and FQGNSA. The CDR3 is made up of 18 amino acids. CDR3: CASSVKWTSGGLTDTQYF. The CDR3 nucleotides are TGTGCCAGCAGCGTTAAGTGGACTAGCGGGGGTCTTACAGATACGCAGTATTTT.

The V call is TRBV25-1, the J call TRBJ1-1; D remains unclear. CDR3 size: 15 residues. Germline V gene data show CDR1 as MGHDK and CDR2 as SYGVNS. V was trimmed by 1 base and J by 0 bases, leaving 9 bases between them. CDR3 DNA sequence: TGTGCCAGCAGTGAATCCCGAGGGTTGAACACTGAAGCTTTCTTT. It encodes CASSESRGLNTEAFF. Full variable domain (rest looked up from reference TRBV25-1 and TRBJ1-1): EADIYQTPRYLVIGTGKKITLECSQTMGHDKMYWYQQDPGMELHLIHYSYGVNSTEKGDLSSESTVSRIRTEHFPLTLESARPSHTSQYLCASSESRGLNTEAFFGQGTRLTVV.

The genes are TRBV27 and TRBJ1-1; TRBD1 might be the D (6 bases). The CDR3 consists of 13 residues. V lost 3 bases, J lost 5 bases, and 10 bases lay in between. CDR1 MNHEY and CDR2 SMNVEV come from the germline V gene (reference sequence). The CDR3 here is CASSLGTLTEAFF. CDR3 coding DNA: TGTGCCAGCAGTTTGGGGACATTAACTGAAGCTTTCTTT.

The chain couples TRBV5-8 to TRBJ2-7; 11 nucleotides align to TRBD2. The CDR3 has 13 residues. The V gene's germline CDR1 is SGHTS and CDR2 YDEGEE. V was clipped by 5 bases and J by 3 bases; unmatched bases: 1. CDR3 amino acids: CASRGLAGYEQYF. In nucleotides, the CDR3 is TGTGCCAGCAGAGGACTAGCGGGCTACGAGCAGTACTTC.

This sequence joins TRBV4-1 and TRBJ2-2, with 13 bases lining up with TRBD2. CDR3 size: 18 residues. Germline V gene lookup returns CDR1 MGHRA and CDR2 YSYEKL. V shed 4 bases, J shed 1 base, and the junction held 6 bases outside the gene matches. The DNA for the CDR3 is TGCGCCAGCAGCCTATTTCGGACTAGCGGGAGGAACACCGGGGAGCTGTTTTTT. This sequence encodes CASSLFRTSGRNTGELFF.

The V and J genes are TRBV18 and TRBJ2-3, with a tentative D call TRBD2 (6 bases). This CDR3 spans 14 amino acids. The V and J ends lost 5 bases and 7 bases respectively, with 16 bases between them. Germline V gene data show CDR1 as KGHSH and CDR2 as LQKENI. As DNA, the CDR3 is TGTGCCAGCTCAACGGGGGACTCACTAAATACGCAGTATTTT. Protein: CASSTGDSLNTQYF.

The V and J genes are TRBV5-1 and TRBJ2-2; maybe TRBD2 (6 bases). Trimming stripped 3 bases from V and 2 bases from J, with 14 bases between. Germline loops: CDR1 SGHRS, CDR2 YFSETQ. The CDR3 length is 16 residues. CDR3 in amino acids: CASSSGLSPNTGELFF. Here the CDR3 DNA reads TGCGCCAGCAGCTCCGGACTAAGTCCAAACACCGGGGAGCTGTTTTTT.

The chain recombines TRBV28 with TRBJ2-7; TRBD1 matches 7 bases. The V gene's germline CDR1 is MDHEN and CDR2 SYDVKM. The V gene end was trimmed by 5 bases and the J gene end by 3 bases; junction bases not matched to a gene: 10. The CDR3 runs 15 residues. The CDR3 spells CASSTQTGVLYEQYV. CDR3 bases: TGTGCCAGCAGTACACAAACAGGGGTCCTCTACGAGCAGTACGTC.

J is TRBJ1-1 and V is TRBV4-1; no clear D. Germline V gene lookup returns CDR1 MGHRA and CDR2 YSYEKL. Trimming left V 3 bases short and J 3 bases short, with 11 bases between. The CDR3 is made up of 14 amino acids. The CDR3 reads CASSQTVGDTEAFF. The CDR3, as DNA: TGCGCCAGCAGCCAGACGGTCGGGGACACTGAAGCTTTCTTT.

In the case of this clone: Mismatch with germline at one junction end may stem from a read error. The same CDR3 also results from other DNA sequences found in this sample. The chain uses TRBV7-9 and TRBJ1-1; D perhaps matches TRBD1 (5 bases). The germline V gene has CDR1 SEHNR and CDR2 FQNEAQ (reference sequence). The CDR3 is 14 residues long. CDR3 sequence: CASSFGGNPTEAFF. For the CDR3, the DNA is TGCGCCAGCAGCTTCGGGGGGAACCCCACTGAAGCTTTCTTT.

The V call is TRBV11-3, the J call TRBJ2-2; 7 nucleotides line up with TRBD1. This CDR3 comprises 15 residues. After removal of 2 bases from V and 4 bases from J, the junction contained 4 bases not matched to a gene. From germline, CDR1 is SGHNT and CDR2 YENEEA. The CDR3 region is CASSLRGTVTGELFF. The CDR3 DNA reads TGTGCCAGCAGCTTAAGAGGGACAGTCACCGGGGAGCTGTTTTTT.

This clone was seen a handful of times. This chain uses TRBV6-1 with TRBJ1-1; 7 bases align to TRBD1. Unmatched junction bases numbered 2, after V lost 7 bases and J lost 0 bases. Germline CDR1 and CDR2: MNHNS and SASEGT. The CDR3 extends over 13 amino acids. CDR3 sequence: CASTGQVNTEAFF. DNA of the CDR3: TGTGCCAGCACCGGACAGGTGAACACTGAAGCTTTCTTT.

The chain links TRBV2 to TRBJ2-1; tentatively, D is TRBD2 (5 bases). The CDR3 sequence is 16 residues long. The ends were cut back, 8 bases at V and 4 bases at J, with 21 bases in the middle. CDR1 is SNHLY, CDR2 FYNNEI, per germline. The CDR3 loop reads CASEEGPGWEYNEQFF. CDR3 sequence (DNA): TGTGCCAGCGAGGAAGGGCCCGGATGGGAGTACAATGAGCAGTTCTTC.

The chain recombines TRBV21-1 with TRBJ1-4. TRBV21-1 is a recognized pseudogene. The CDR3 runs 18 residues. In DNA, the CDR3 is TGTGCCAGCAGCAAAGGTCGCCCTCTTGAGGGAGCTCTCGAAAAACTGTTTTTT. This encodes CASSKGRPLEGALEKLFF.

This chain links TRBV7-9 with TRBJ1-1; the D is unclear. V was clipped by 1 base and J by 5 bases, with 11 bases between them. Germline V CDR1 and CDR2: SEHNR, FQNEAQ (reference sequence). The CDR3 contains 14 residues. Here the CDR3 reads CASSLGPGWTEAFF. The CDR3 nucleotides are TGTGCCAGCAGCTTAGGACCGGGTTGGACTGAAGCTTTCTTT.

The chain combines TRBV5-1 with TRBJ2-1, with 10 bases fitting TRBD2. In germline, CDR1 is SGHRS, CDR2 YFSETQ. V was pared by 4 bases and J by 14 bases, with 9 bases of the junction left unmatched. This CDR3 has 13 residues. CDR3 residues: CASSAASGSGKFF. The CDR3 region has the DNA TGCGCCAGCAGCGCAGCTAGCGGGAGTGGAAAGTTCTTC.

This chain's CDR3 is CASSLLAGTYNEQFF. The DNA of the CDR3 is TGTGCCAGCAGCTTACTAGCGGGGACCTACAATGAGCAGTTCTTC. The chain links TRBV5-4 to TRBJ2-1, with TRBD2 matching 10 bases. With V trimmed by 2 bases and J by 2 bases, 1 base remained unmatched. In germline, CDR1 is SGHNT, CDR2 YYREEE (reference sequence). This CDR3 is built from 15 residues.